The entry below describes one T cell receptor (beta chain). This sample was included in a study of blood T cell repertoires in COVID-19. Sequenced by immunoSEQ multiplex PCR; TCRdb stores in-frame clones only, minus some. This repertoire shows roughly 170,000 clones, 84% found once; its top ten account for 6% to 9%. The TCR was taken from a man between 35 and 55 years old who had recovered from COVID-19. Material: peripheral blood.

CDR3 sequence reads: CASSFELPGHGELFF. The CDR3, as DNA: TGTGCCAGCAGTTTTGAGCTCCCGGGTCACGGGGAGCTGTTTTTT. The chain recombines TRBV27 with TRBJ2-2; D remains unclear. Germline CDR1 and CDR2: MNHEY and SMNVEV (reference sequence). This CDR3 is built from 15 residues. Between the trimmed V and J ends, which lost 3 bases and 7 bases, there was a span of 15 bases.